These 29 T cell receptor beta chains came from one sample sequenced in a study of Graves' ophthalmopathy and Graves' hyperthyroidism. The authors amplified TCR beta CDR3 regions from RNA transcripts. Amplification began with first-round RT-PCR using HTBI primers, then second-round multiplex PCR was performed. TCRdb used MiXCR to reprocess the multiplex PCR reads, holding one entry per CDR3 protein. The sample contains some 370,000 distinct CDR3 sequences, about a sixth of which appear only once. Sequencing used peripheral blood. The source of these receptors is an adult woman with stable Graves' hyperthyroidism.

Concerning this clonotype: The CDR3 end shows no conserved phenylalanine or tryptophan, and so a read error is likely. The chain recombines TRBV6-1 with TRBJ2-7, with a tentative D call TRBD1 (6 bases). Trimming stripped 2 bases from V and 1 base from J, with 12 bases between. CDR3 length: 15 amino acids. Looked up from germline, CDR1 is MNHNS and CDR2 is SASEGT. The CDR3 coding sequence is TGTGCCAGCAGTGAATGGACAGAAAGATCCTACGAGCAGTACCTC. This translates into CASSEWTERSYEQYL.

This clonotype was seen many times. This chain joins TRBV4-1 and TRBJ1-1; 10 bases agree with TRBD1. V was pared by 6 bases and J by 11 bases, with 9 bases of the junction left unmatched. The germline V gene has CDR1 MGHRA and CDR2 YSYEKL. This CDR3 region has 13 residues. CDR3 bases: TGCGCCAGCAGGAAGACAGGGGGCTATAATGCTTTCTTT. As protein: CASRKTGGYNAFF.

The chain employs TRBV18 and TRBJ1-5, with TRBD1 matching 8 bases. Trimming removed 2 bases from V and 7 bases from J; junction bases left unmatched: 10. Germline V gene lookup returns CDR1 KGHSH and CDR2 LQKENI. The CDR3 covers 16 residues. The CDR3 bases are TGTGCCAGCTCACCATCAGGACAGGGTGGGTACCAGCCCCAGCATTTT. Translating it yields CASSPSGQGGYQPQHF.

This clonotype was counted at least ten times. A read error may be the cause here, since a much bigger clone is one base away. This sequence joins TRBV6-2 or TRBV6-3 and TRBJ2-7; D call uncertain. Germline V CDR1 and CDR2: MNHEY, SVGEGT. The CDR3 totals 12 residues. Trimming left V 2 bases short and J 2 bases short, with 4 bases between. CDR3 DNA sequence: TGTGCCAGCAGTTACGACGCCTACGAGCAGTACTTC. As protein: CASSYDAYEQYF.

This clonotype was counted a few times. The chain links TRBV5-1 to TRBJ2-2; D tentatively reads TRBD1 or TRBD2 (5 bases each). Germline-derived CDR1 and CDR2 are SGHRS and YFSETQ. Trimming cost V 3 bases and J 0 bases, with 18 bases left between them. The CDR3 has 18 amino acids. The CDR3 sequence is CASSWRFPGTANTGELFF. The CDR3 coding sequence is TGCGCCAGCAGCTGGAGATTCCCCGGGACCGCGAACACCGGGGAGCTGTTTTTT.

In this sample, this clonotype turned up many times. The rearrangement links TRBV6-5 to TRBJ2-5; TRBD2 is a possible D gene (5 bases). From germline, CDR1 is MNHEY and CDR2 SVGAGI. V was clipped by 5 bases and J by 4 bases, with 17 bases between them. The CDR3 runs 15 residues. The CDR3 nucleotides are TGTGCCAGCAGTCCTGGACTGAACGAAGTAGAGACCCAGTACTTC. Translated, it gives CASSPGLNEVETQYF.

This clonotype came up a few times. The gene calls are TRBV3-1 and TRBJ2-5; 11 bases agree with TRBD1. Germline CDR1 reads LGHDT; CDR2 reads YNNKEL (reference sequence). This CDR3 is 16 amino acids long. The junction had 3 bases not matched to a gene; V was cut back by 0 bases and J by 3 bases. CDR3 region: CASSQDGTGGEETQYF. CDR3 DNA sequence: TGTGCCAGCAGCCAAGATGGGACAGGGGGGGAAGAGACCCAGTACTTC.

The table lists this clonotype with many counts. The rearrangement links TRBV6-1 to TRBJ2-7, with D perhaps TRBD1 (5 bases). V was shortened by 3 bases and J by 4 bases, with 10 bases between the two germline ends. Per the germline V gene, CDR1 is MNHNS and CDR2 is SASEGT. There are 13 residues in the CDR3. CDR3 sequence (DNA): TGTGCCAGCAGTGACAGGGCTGAGTACGAGCAGTACTTC. The encoded protein is CASSDRAEYEQYF.

The chain joins TRBV28 to TRBJ2-5, with D possibly being TRBD1 (6 bases). Germline values: CDR1 MDHEN, CDR2 SYDVKM. The V end was cut by 7 bases, the J end by 1 base, with 22 bases between. CDR3 size: 17 residues. Written as DNA, the CDR3 is TGTGCCAGCACCAAAATGGGGGCGCAGTCCCTCCAAGAGACCCAGTACTTC. This sequence encodes CASTKMGAQSLQETQYF.

This clonotype has only one observation. This chain joins TRBV20-1 and TRBJ1-5, with D possibly being TRBD1 (5 bases). Germline V gene lookup returns CDR1 DFQATT and CDR2 SNEGSKA (reference sequence). The V end lost 2 bases, the J end lost 9 bases, and 20 bases lay between the germline ends. The CDR3 runs to 15 residues. CDR3 protein: CSARSGTELDGPQHF. CDR3 in DNA: TGCAGTGCTAGATCCGGGACCGAGCTAGACGGGCCCCAGCATTTT.

This clonotype occurred many times. The genes are TRBV7-8 and TRBJ1-2, with unresolved D. Germline CDR1 reads SGHVS; CDR2 reads FQNEAQ. V was clipped by 4 bases and J by 7 bases, with 10 bases between them. There are 12 residues in the CDR3. The CDR3, as DNA: TGTGCCAGCAGCTCCCCTTGGGGTGGCTACACCTTC. This sequence encodes CASSSPWGGYTF.

Of note for this clonotype: A much larger clone differs from this one at a single base, so this may be a read error. The chain couples TRBV30 to TRBJ2-2; D is ambiguous. Trimming removed 0 bases from V and 3 bases from J, with 2 bases in between. Germline loops: CDR1 GTSNPN, CDR2 SVGIG (reference sequence). CDR3 size: 12 residues. The CDR3 DNA sequence: TGTGCCTGGAGTGTAGACACCGGGGAGCTGTTTTTT. Translating it yields CAWSVDTGELFF.

Of note for this clonotype: A read error may account for a junction end that differs from germline. The chain uses TRBV10-3 and TRBJ1-1, with a possible D match to TRBD1 (5 bases). CDR3 size: 15 residues. CDR1 and CDR2 from the germline V gene are ENHRY and SYGVKD. This CDR3 is CTISESYGANTEAFF. The CDR3 region has the DNA TGTACCATCAGTGAGTCATACGGGGCGAACACTGAAGCTTTCTTT.

This clonotype was seen ten or more times. CDR3 region: CASSLNQWDIAYEQYF. The DNA for the CDR3 is TGTGCCAGCAGCCTAAACCAATGGGACATCGCCTACGAGCAGTACTTC. The chain employs TRBV14 and TRBJ2-7, with a tentative D call TRBD1 (6 bases). The CDR3 extends over 16 amino acids. Germline CDR1 SGHDN, CDR2 FVKESK. The V end lost 4 bases, the J end lost 2 bases, and 18 bases lay between the germline ends.

This clonotype was recorded at least ten times. CDR3 in DNA: TGTGCCTGGAGGGGGCTCTACGAGCAGTACTTC. Protein product: CAWRGLYEQYF. This chain connects TRBV30 to TRBJ2-7; TRBD1 is a possible D gene (5 bases). Looked up from germline, CDR1 is GTSNPN and CDR2 is SVGIG (reference sequence). The V end lost 3 bases, the J end lost 3 bases, and 6 bases lay between the germline ends. The CDR3 contains 11 residues. Complete variable domain (other parts from reference TRBV30 and TRBJ2-7): SQTIHQWPATLVQPVGSPLSLECTVEGTSNPNLYWYRQAAGRGLQLLFYSVGIGQISSEVPQNLSASRPQDRQFILSSKKLLLSDSGFYLCAWRGLYEQYFGPGTRLTVT.

This clonotype came up many times. J is TRBJ2-2 and V is TRBV25-1; no definite D call. The CDR3 consists of 12 residues. V dropped 6 bases and J dropped 6 bases, with 8 bases sitting between them. Germline values: CDR1 MGHDK, CDR2 SYGVNS. CDR3 amino acids: CASRNMAGELFF. CDR3 in DNA: TGTGCCAGCAGGAACATGGCCGGGGAGCTGTTTTTT.

This clonotype appeared many times. CDR3 sequence: CASSFLQGDRNIQYF. CDR3 coding DNA: TGTGCCAGCAGCTTTCTACAGGGGGATCGGAACATTCAGTACTTC. The chain joins TRBV7-2 to TRBJ2-4, with 8 bases lining up with TRBD1. The CDR3 extends over 15 amino acids. Per germline, CDR1 SGHTA and CDR2 FQGNSA. Trimming cost V 3 bases and J 7 bases; bases outside gene matches: 8.

There are many counts of this clonotype. V and J are TRBV20-1 and TRBJ1-2; D gene unclear. Germline V lookup: CDR1 DFQATT, CDR2 SNEGSKA (reference sequence). V was trimmed by 5 bases and J by 1 base, leaving 11 bases between them. The CDR3 runs 13 residues. CDR3 DNA sequence: TGCAGTGCTCCGGATCTCAGTAACTATGGCTACACCTTC. Translating gives CSAPDLSNYGYTF.

This clonotype has a count of ten or more. This chain links TRBV6-5 with TRBJ2-5; TRBD1 matches 7 bases. V lost 2 bases and J lost 5; bases outside the gene matches: 17. Germline V lookup: CDR1 MNHEY, CDR2 SVGAGI. This CDR3 comprises 18 residues. For the CDR3, the DNA is TGTGCCAGCAGTTACCCTCATCCCCTCTCAGGGGGTCTTGAGACCCAGTACTTC. It specifies CASSYPHPLSGGLETQYF.

V usage is TRBV19 and J usage is TRBJ1-1; D is undetermined. The CDR3 sequence is 15 residues long. CDR1 and CDR2 (germline): LNHDA, SQIVND (reference sequence). V gave up 3 bases and J gave up 7 bases, with 18 bases separating them. In DNA, the CDR3 is TGTGCCAGTAGTATTGGTACCATTGGGAGGAGTGAAGCTTTCTTT. Translating gives CASSIGTIGRSEAFF.

V usage is TRBV12-3 or TRBV12-4 and J usage is TRBJ2-2, with 12 bases that match TRBD1. V was clipped by 6 bases and J by 6 bases; unmatched bases: 5. The CDR3 sequence is 15 residues long. The DNA for the CDR3 is TGTGCCAGCAGCCCGGGACAGGGGGCCCCCGGGGAGCTGTTTTTT. Protein product: CASSPGQGAPGELFF.

This clonotype was seen many times. This chain's CDR3 is CATSGSLAASTDTQYF. In DNA, the CDR3 is TGTGCCACCAGTGGCTCCCTCGCGGCTAGCACAGATACGCAGTATTTT. The chain employs TRBV24-1 and TRBJ2-3, with D uncertain. V lost 5 bases and J 0 bases, leaving 14 bases between the germline ends. Germline V CDR1 and CDR2: KGHDR, SFDVKD. The CDR3 totals 16 residues.

The V and J genes are TRBV12-3 or TRBV12-4 and TRBJ1-2, with D maybe TRBD1 (5 bases). The CDR3 contains 15 residues. With 3 bases removed from V and 4 bases from J, the gap between germline ends came to 15 bases. The CDR3 sequence is CASSFKRGLVYGYTF. Written as DNA, the CDR3 is TGTGCCAGCAGTTTTAAAAGGGGACTAGTCTATGGCTACACCTTC.

This clonotype showed up many times. The V gene is TRBV2, the J gene TRBJ2-5, with TRBD2 as a possible D gene (5 bases). This CDR3 is built from 14 residues. Trimming pared 5 bases from V and 4 bases from J, leaving 14 bases between. CDR1 SNHLY and CDR2 FYNNEI come from the germline V gene. The CDR3 nucleotides read TGTGCCAGCAGTCCAGAGGGCGGCGGAGAGACCCAGTACTTC. Its protein is CASSPEGGGETQYF.

This clonotype was detected only a few times. This chain joins TRBV6-1 and TRBJ2-7; weak D call: TRBD2 (7 bases). The CDR3 is 15 residues long. Germline loops: CDR1 MNHNS, CDR2 SASEGT. Trimming pared 6 bases from V and 3 bases from J, leaving 18 bases between. The CDR3 protein is CASSLKGGDYYEQYF. The CDR3 DNA is TGTGCCAGCAGCCTAAAGGGGGGGGACTACTACGAGCAGTACTTC.

This clonotype came up many times. J is TRBJ2-2 and V is TRBV5-1, with D uncertain. Germline V lookup: CDR1 SGHRS, CDR2 YFSETQ. Trimming pared 0 bases from V and 4 bases from J, leaving 13 bases between. CDR3 length equals 16 residues. The CDR3 here is CASSLEYYASTGELFF. DNA for the CDR3: TGCGCCAGCAGCTTGGAATACTACGCGAGCACCGGGGAGCTGTTTTTT.

This clonotype was seen many times. The CDR3 loop is CASSLGGAFGMNTEAFF. CDR3 DNA: TGTGCCAGCAGTTTAGGCGGCGCGTTTGGAATGAACACTGAAGCTTTCTTT. This sequence joins TRBV28 and TRBJ1-1; the D is unclear. The CDR3 extends over 17 amino acids. Trimming removed 2 bases at V and 0 bases at J, with 16 bases between. Germline V gene sequence: CDR1 MDHEN, CDR2 SYDVKM.

Ten or more counts support this clonotype. V usage is TRBV27 and J usage is TRBJ2-7; 11 bases map to TRBD2. CDR3 size: 15 residues. V trimming: 5 bases; J trimming: 5 bases; junction bases outside the gene matches: 8. Germline-derived CDR1 and CDR2 are MNHEY and SMNVEV (reference sequence). This CDR3 is CASSPRLAGINEQYF. Here the CDR3 DNA reads TGTGCCAGCAGTCCCCGACTAGCGGGAATTAACGAGCAGTACTTC.

The V call is TRBV5-8, the J call TRBJ1-6; D call uncertain. The CDR3 is 17 amino acids. Trimming shortened V by 4 bases and J by 0 bases, and 14 bases separated the two germline ends. The germline gives CDR1 SGHTS, CDR2 YDEGEE. DNA of the CDR3: TGTGCCAGCAGCGTCGTACAGTTTGGCTCCTATAATTCACCCCTCCACTTT. It is translated as CASSVVQFGSYNSPLHF. Complete variable domain (other parts from reference TRBV5-8 and TRBJ1-6): EAGVTQSPTHLIKTRGQQATLRCSPISGHTSVYWYQQALGLGLQFLLWYDEGEERNRGNFPPRFSGRQFPNYSSELNVNALELEDSALYLCASSVVQFGSYNSPLHFGNGTRLTVT.